The T cell receptor beta chain under discussion was sequenced for a study of identifying expanded T cells in peripheral blood. Findings of the study overall: Differentially abundant clones: approximately 1.3 between replicates, 16.4 at 2 to 3 weeks, roughly 18 at four.

Libraries were prepared by immunoSEQ multiplex PCR; TCRdb keeps only in-frame clonotypes and omits some of them. The profile covers around 60,000 clones, with about 80% appearing a single time and about 15% taken by the ten largest. This CDR3 is 12 amino acids long. Trimming removed 3 bases from V and 6 bases from J, with 9 bases in between. Germline V gives CDR1 ENHRY, CDR2 SYGVKD. Points on this clone: Antigen: not known.

The rearrangement joins TRBV10-3 to TRBJ2-7, with D hard to call. The material sequenced was blood. This TCR came from a person aged 18 to 75 in good health. The CDR3 protein is CAISEKESEQYF. CDR3 nucleotide sequence: TGTGCCATCAGTGAAAAGGAAAGCGAGCAGTACTTC.